This T cell receptor beta chain was obtained from a study of control samples from healthy donors and cancer patients. J lost 6 bases, V lost 2 bases, and 6 bases had no gene match. The CDR3 is 14 amino acids. In germline, CDR1 is GTSNPN, CDR2 SVGIG (reference sequence). Method: immunoSEQ multiplex PCR; TCRdb's copy keeps in-frame clones and lacks some. The profile shows around 53,000 clones, around 87% of them singletons. The receptor comes from a man aged 55 to 69 with head and neck cancer. The V call is TRBV30, the J call TRBJ2-5, with TRBD2 matching over 10 bases. The sample taken for sequencing was PBMCs. This chain's CDR3 is CAWSKASGGQTQYF. The CDR3 region has the DNA TGTGCCTGGAGTAAGGCTAGCGGGGGTCAGACCCAGTACTTC. Complete variable domain (other parts from reference TRBV30 and TRBJ2-5): SQTIHQWPATLVQPVGSPLSLECTVEGTSNPNLYWYRQAAGRGLQLLFYSVGIGQISSEVPQNLSASRPQDRQFILSSKKLLLSDSGFYLCAWSKASGGQTQYFGPGTRLLVL.